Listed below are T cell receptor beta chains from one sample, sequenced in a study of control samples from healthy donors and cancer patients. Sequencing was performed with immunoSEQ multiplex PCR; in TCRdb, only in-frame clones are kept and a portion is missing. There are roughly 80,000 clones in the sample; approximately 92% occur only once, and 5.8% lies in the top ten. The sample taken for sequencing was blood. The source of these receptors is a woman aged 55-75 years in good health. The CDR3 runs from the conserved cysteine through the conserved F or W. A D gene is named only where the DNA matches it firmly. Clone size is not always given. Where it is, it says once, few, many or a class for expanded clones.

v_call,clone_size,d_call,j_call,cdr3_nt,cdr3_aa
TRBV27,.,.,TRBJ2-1,TGTGCCAGCAGTCACCAGGGAGAGCAGTTCTTC,CASSHQGEQFF
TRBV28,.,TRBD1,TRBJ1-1,TGTGCCAGCAGGGGAAGGACAGGGGGCATGAACACTGAAGCTTTCTTT,CASRGRTGGMNTEAFF
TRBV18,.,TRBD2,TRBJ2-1,TGTGCCAGCTCACCACCGTCGTTTACTAGCGGGAGAATTTTGTTCTTC,CASSPPSFTSGRILFF
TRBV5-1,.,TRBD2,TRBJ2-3,TGCGCCAGCAGGTCACTAGCGGGAGTCACAGATACGCAGTATTTT,CASRSLAGVTDTQYF
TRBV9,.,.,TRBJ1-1,TGTGCCAGCAGCGTAGAACCGGGGGGAGGGACTGAAGCTTTCTTT,CASSVEPGGGTEAFF
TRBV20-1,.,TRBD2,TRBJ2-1,TGCAGTGCTAGTGCCGGACTAGCGGGACACTCCTACAATGAGCAGTTCTTC,CSASAGLAGHSYNEQFF
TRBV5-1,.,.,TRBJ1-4,TGCGCCAGCAGCTTGGATTTTAATGAAAAACTGTTTTTT,CASSLDFNEKLFF
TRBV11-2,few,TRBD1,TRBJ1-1,TGTGCCAGCAGTTTTACAGGGGCCACTGAAGCTTTCTTT,CASSFTGATEAFF
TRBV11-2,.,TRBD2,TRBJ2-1,TGTGCCAGCAGCTTAGATTCGGGGACTAGAAATGAGCAGTTCTTC,CASSLDSGTRNEQFF
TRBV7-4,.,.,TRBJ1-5,TGTGCCAGCAGCTTAGTAAGAGAGTTCCCCTCAGGGTCAACAACGAAGCGTCAGCCCCAGCATTTT,CASSLVREFPSGSTTKRQPQHF
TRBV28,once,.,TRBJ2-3,TGTGCCAGCAGTTCAATTCAGGGTATTGATACGCAGTATTTT,CASSSIQGIDTQYF
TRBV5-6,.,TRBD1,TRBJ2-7,TGTGCCAGCAGCTCCTACGCCCGGGACAGGGGTAACGAGCAGTACTTC,CASSSYARDRGNEQYF
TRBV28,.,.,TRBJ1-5,TGTGCCAGCAGTAGCCCCGGACAGCGTTATCAGCCCCAGCATTTT,CASSSPGQRYQPQHF
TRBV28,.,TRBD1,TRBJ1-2,TGTGCCAGCAGCCCAGGGGGCTCTAACTATGGCTACACCTTC,CASSPGGSNYGYTF
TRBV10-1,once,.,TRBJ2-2,TGCGCCAGCAGAAGACAGGCCGGGGAGCTGTTTTTT,CASRRQAGELFF
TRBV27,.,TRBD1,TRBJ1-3,TGTGCCAGCAGTCCCGGACAGGGATGGGGAAACACCATATATTTT,CASSPGQGWGNTIYF
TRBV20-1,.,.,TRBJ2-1,TGCAGTGGCCGGACTGGGAATGAGCAGTTCTTC,CSGRTGNEQFF
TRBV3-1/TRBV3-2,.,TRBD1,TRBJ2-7,TGTGCCAGCAGCCAGATGGGACAGAGCGGAGACTACGAGCAGTACTTC,CASSQMGQSGDYEQYF
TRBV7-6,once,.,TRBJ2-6,TGTGCCAGCAGCTTAGAGACAGGCTTCTCTGGGGCCAACGTCCTGACTTTC,CASSLETGFSGANVLTF
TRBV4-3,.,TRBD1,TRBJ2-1,TGCGCCAGCAGCCAAGGACGACAGGGGGCGAAGATTAATGAGCAGTTCTTC,CASSQGRQGAKINEQFF
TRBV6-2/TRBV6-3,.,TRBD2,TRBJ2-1,TGTGCCAGCAGTTACTCGACAGCGGGAGGTACGGATGAGCAGTTCTTC,CASSYSTAGGTDEQFF
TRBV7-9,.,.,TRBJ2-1,TGTGCCAGCAGCGCTCGGGACAAGGGGTCCGATGAGCAGTTCTTC,CASSARDKGSDEQFF
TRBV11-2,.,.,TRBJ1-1,TGTGCCAGCAGCTTAGAGGCACCCCGGGGAGCTTTCTTT,CASSLEAPRGAFF
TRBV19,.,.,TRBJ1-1,TGTGCCAGTAGTATGAGGGGGGGCCACACTGAAGCTTTCTTT,CASSMRGGHTEAFF
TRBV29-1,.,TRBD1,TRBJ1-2,TGCAGCGGTGGGACAGCCTATGGCTACACCTTC,CSGGTAYGYTF
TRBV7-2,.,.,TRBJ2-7,TGTGCCAGCAGCTCCTCTTTCGGGGGTAGGTCTAACGAGCAGTACTTC,CASSSSFGGRSNEQYF
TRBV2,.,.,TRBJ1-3,TGTGCCAGCAGCCGACAGAGCTCTGGAAACACCATATATTTT,CASSRQSSGNTIYF
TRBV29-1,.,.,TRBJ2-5,TGCAGCGTTGATTCAGGGGGGGAGACCCAGTACTTC,CSVDSGGETQYF
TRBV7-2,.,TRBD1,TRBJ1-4,TGTGCCAGCAGCTTCCAGGGGGCGGGGGGCGAAAAACTGTTTTTT,CASSFQGAGGEKLFF
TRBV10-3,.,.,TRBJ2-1,TGTGCCACGACGGGGCGATTGGACAATGAGCAGTTCTTC,CATTGRLDNEQFF
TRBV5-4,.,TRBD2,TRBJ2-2,TGTGCCAGCAGCGATAGCGGGAGGGCCCCCCCCGGGGAGCTGTTTTTT,CASSDSGRAPPGELFF
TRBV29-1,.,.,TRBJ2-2,TGCAGCGTTGTAATAGGGTTCACCGGGGAGCTGTTTTTT,CSVVIGFTGELFF
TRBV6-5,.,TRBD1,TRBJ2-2,TGTGCCAGCAGACGTGACAGGGGTTGGACCGGGGAGCTGTTTTTT,CASRRDRGWTGELFF
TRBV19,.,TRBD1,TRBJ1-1,TGTGCCAGTACCCGAAACAGGGGGCTTTGGACTGAAGCTTTCTTT,CASTRNRGLWTEAFF
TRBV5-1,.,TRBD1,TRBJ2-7,TGCGCCAGCAGCCAGGGACAGGGGACCTACGAGCAGTACTTC,CASSQGQGTYEQYF
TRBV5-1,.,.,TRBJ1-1,TGCGCCAGCAGCTTGGCCGAGAACACTGAAGCTTTCTTT,CASSLAENTEAFF
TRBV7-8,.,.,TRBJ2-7,TGTGCCAGCAGCTTAGAGGCTAGTCAGTACGAGCAGTACTTC,CASSLEASQYEQYF
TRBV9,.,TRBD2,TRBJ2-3,TGTGCCAGCAGCGTAGGTACTAGCGGCACAGATACGCAGTATTTT,CASSVGTSGTDTQYF
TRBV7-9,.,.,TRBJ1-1,TGTGCCAGCAGCTCAGGGTCGTCTTTCTTT,CASSSGSSFF
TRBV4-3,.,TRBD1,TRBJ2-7,TGCGCCAGCAGCCAGGGAGGACAGGGGCGCGAGCAGTACTTC,CASSQGGQGREQYF
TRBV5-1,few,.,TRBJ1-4,TGCGCCAGCAGTTACGACAGTGGTGGTGAAAAACTGTTTTTT,CASSYDSGGEKLFF
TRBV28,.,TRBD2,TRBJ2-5,TGTGCCAGCTCTTACGGACTAGCGGGGGCGCAGACCCAGTACTTC,CASSYGLAGAQTQYF
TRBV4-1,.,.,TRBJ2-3,TGCGCCAGCAGCCATTTTGACAGGGAGGCAGATACGCAGTATTTT,CASSHFDREADTQYF
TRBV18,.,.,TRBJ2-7,TGTGCCAGCTCACCACCGGGCCGGGGCGCCTCCTACGAGCAGTACTTC,CASSPPGRGASYEQYF
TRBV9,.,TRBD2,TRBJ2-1,TGTGCCAGCAGCGTAGCGTCTAGCGGATCCTACAATGAGCAGTTCTTC,CASSVASSGSYNEQFF
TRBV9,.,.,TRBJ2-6,TGTGCCAGCAGCGTAGGTGAAAGGGTCCCTGGGGCCAACGTCCTGACTTTC,CASSVGERVPGANVLTF
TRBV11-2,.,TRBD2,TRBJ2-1,TGTGCCAGCAGCTCTAGCGGGAAGGTCCCCTACAATGAGCAGTTCTTC,CASSSSGKVPYNEQFF
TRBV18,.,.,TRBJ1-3,TGTGCCAGCTCACCACCGAAGGGGGGCACTGGAAACACCATATATTTT,CASSPPKGGTGNTIYF
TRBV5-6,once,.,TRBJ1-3,TGTGCCAGCAGCTTGGCGGGAAACACCATATATTTT,CASSLAGNTIYF
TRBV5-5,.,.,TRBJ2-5,TGTGCCAGCCTATCCCGAGAGACCCAGTACTTC,CASLSRETQYF
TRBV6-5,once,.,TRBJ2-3,TGTGCCAGCAGGGCCATGGGAGCAGGAGATACGCAGTATTTT,CASRAMGAGDTQYF
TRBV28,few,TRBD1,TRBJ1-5,TGTGCCAGTCTGGGGGGACAGGGCTTTGAGGGCAATCAGCCCCAGCATTTT,CASLGGQGFEGNQPQHF